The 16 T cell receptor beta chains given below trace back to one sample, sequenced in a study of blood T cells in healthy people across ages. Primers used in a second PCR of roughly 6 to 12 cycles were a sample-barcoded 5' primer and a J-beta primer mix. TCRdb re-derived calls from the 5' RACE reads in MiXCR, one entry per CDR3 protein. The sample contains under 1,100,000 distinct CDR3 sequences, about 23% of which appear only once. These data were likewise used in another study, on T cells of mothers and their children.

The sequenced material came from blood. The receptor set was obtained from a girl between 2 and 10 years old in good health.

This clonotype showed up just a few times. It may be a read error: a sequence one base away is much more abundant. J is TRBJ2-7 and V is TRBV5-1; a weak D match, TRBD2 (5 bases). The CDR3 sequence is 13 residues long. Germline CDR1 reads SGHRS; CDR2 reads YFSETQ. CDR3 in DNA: TGCACCAGCAGCTTGGAGGCATCCTACGAGCAGTACTTC. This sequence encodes CTSSLEASYEQYF.

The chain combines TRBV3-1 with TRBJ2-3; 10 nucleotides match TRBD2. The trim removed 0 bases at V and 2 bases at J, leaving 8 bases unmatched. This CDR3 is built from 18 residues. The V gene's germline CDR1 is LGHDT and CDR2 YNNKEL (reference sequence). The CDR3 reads CASSQDMGSGGATDTQYF. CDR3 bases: TGTGCCAGCAGCCAAGATATGGGAAGCGGGGGGGCCACAGATACGCAGTATTTT.

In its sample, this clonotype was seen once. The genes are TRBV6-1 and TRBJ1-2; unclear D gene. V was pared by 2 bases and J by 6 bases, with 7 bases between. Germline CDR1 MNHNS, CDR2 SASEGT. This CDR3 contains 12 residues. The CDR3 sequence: CASSETVHGYTF. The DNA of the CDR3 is TGTGCCAGCAGTGAAACCGTCCATGGCTACACCTTC.

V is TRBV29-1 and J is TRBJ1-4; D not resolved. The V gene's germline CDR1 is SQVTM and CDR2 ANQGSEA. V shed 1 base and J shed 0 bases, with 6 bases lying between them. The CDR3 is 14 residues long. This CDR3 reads CSVEGPATNEKLFF. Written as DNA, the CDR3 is TGCAGCGTTGAAGGGCCTGCAACTAATGAAAAACTGTTTTTT.

CDR3 sequence reads: CATSDPRTNSGGEQFF. Written as DNA, the CDR3 is TGTGCCACCAGTGACCCAAGGACGAATTCGGGAGGTGAGCAGTTCTTC. The rearrangement joins TRBV24-1 to TRBJ2-1; TRBD2 matches 7 bases. V lost 4 bases and J lost 9; bases outside the gene matches: 14. The CDR3 extends over 16 amino acids. Germline CDR1 and CDR2: KGHDR and SFDVKD.

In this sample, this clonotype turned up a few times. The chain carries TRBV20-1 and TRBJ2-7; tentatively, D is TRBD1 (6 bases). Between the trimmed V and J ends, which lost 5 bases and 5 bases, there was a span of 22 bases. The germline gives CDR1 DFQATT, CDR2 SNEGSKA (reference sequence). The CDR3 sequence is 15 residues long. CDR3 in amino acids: CSAVDRGGRLDEQYF. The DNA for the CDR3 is TGCAGTGCTGTGGATAGAGGGGGAAGATTAGACGAGCAGTACTTC.

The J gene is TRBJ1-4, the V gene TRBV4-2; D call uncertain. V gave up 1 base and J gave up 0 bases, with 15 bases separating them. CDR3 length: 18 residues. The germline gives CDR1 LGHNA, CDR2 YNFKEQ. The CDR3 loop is CASSQGLWRAATNEKLFF. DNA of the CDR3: TGTGCCAGCAGCCAAGGCCTGTGGAGGGCAGCAACTAATGAAAAACTGTTTTTT.

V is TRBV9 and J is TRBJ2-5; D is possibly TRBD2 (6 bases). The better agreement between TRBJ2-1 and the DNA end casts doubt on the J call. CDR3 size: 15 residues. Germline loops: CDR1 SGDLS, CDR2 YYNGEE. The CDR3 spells CASSVDRGLNNEQFF. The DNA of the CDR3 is TGTGCCAGCAGCGTAGATAGGGGACTCAACAATGAGCAGTTCTTC.

The CDR3 here is CASSLRPPLRTFSGGGYEQYF. In DNA, the CDR3 is TGCGCCAGCAGCTTGCGCCCCCCGCTTAGAACGTTTAGCGGAGGGGGCTACGAGCAGTACTTC. The chain is built from TRBV5-1 and TRBJ2-7; D tentatively fits TRBD1 or TRBD2 (6 bases each). With 1 base removed from V and 3 bases from J, the gap between germline ends came to 32 bases. Germline V gives CDR1 SGHRS, CDR2 YFSETQ. The CDR3 is 21 amino acids.

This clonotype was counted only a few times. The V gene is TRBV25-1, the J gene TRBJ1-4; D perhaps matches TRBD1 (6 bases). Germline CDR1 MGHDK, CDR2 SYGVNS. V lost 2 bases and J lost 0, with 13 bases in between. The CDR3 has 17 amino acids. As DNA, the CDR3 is TGTGCCAGCAGTGAAGGTCACAGGGATACAACTAATGAAAAACTGTTTTTT. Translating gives CASSEGHRDTTNEKLFF.

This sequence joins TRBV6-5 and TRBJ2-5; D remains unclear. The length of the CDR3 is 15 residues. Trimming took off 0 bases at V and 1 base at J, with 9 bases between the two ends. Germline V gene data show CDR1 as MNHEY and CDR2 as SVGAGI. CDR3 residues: CASSYSLDGQETQYF. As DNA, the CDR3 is TGTGCCAGCAGTTACTCGTTGGACGGCCAAGAGACCCAGTACTTC.

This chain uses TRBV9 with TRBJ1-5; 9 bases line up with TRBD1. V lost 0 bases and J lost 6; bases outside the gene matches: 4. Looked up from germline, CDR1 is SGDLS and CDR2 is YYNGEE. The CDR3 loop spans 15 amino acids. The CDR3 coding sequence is TGTGCCAGCAGCGTAGGGGACAGGGCGCGTCAGCCCCAGCATTTT. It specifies CASSVGDRARQPQHF.

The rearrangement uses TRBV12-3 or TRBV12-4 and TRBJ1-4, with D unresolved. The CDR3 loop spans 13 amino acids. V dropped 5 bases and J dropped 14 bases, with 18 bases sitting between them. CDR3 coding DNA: TGTGCCAGCAGTCCGCACAGTATTGGTATGCTGTTTTTT. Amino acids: CASSPHSIGMLFF.

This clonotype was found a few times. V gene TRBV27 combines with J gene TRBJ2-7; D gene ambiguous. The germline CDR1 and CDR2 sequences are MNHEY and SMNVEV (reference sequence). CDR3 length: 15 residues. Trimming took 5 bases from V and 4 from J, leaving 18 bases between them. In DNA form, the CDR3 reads TGTGCCAGCAGTCCCTACCGGGTCCCCCGATACGAGCAGTACTTC. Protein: CASSPYRVPRYEQYF.

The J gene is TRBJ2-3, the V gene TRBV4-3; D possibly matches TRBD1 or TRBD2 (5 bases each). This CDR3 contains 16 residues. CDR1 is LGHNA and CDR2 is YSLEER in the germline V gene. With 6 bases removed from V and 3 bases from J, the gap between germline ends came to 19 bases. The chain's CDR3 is CASRNRGSFRTDTQYF. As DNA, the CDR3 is TGCGCCAGCAGAAACCGGGGCTCCTTTCGAACAGATACGCAGTATTTT.

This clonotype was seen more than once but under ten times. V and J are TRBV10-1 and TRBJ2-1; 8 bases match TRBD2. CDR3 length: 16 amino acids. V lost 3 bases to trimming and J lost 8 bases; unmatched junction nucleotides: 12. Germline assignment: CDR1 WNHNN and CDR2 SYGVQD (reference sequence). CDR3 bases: TGCGCCAGCAGTGACAGCGGGAGAGGGGTAATCGATGAGCAGTTCTTC. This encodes CASSDSGRGVIDEQFF.